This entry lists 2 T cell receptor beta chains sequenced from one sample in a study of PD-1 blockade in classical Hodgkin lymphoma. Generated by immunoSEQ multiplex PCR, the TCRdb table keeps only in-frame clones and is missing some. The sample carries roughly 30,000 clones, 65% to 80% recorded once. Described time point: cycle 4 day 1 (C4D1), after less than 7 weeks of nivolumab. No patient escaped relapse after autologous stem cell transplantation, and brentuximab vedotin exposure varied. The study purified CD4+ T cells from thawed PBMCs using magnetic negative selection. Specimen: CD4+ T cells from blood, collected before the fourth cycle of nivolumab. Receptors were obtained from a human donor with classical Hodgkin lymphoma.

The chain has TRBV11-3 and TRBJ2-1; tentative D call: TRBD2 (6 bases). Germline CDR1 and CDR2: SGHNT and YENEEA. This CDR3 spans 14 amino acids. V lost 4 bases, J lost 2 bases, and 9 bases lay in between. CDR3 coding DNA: TGTGCCAGCAGCTCTAGGACTACCTACAATGAGCAGTTCTTC. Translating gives CASSSRTTYNEQFF. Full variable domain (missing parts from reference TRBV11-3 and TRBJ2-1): EAGVVQSPRYKIIEKKQPVAFWCNPISGHNTLYWYLQNLGQGPELLIRYENEEAVDDSQLPKDRFSAERLKGVDSTLKIQPAELGDSAVYLCASSSRTTYNEQFFGPGTRLTVL.

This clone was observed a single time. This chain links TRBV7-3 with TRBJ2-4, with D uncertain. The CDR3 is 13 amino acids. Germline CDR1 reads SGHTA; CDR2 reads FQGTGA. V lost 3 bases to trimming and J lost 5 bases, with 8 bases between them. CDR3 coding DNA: TGTGCCAGCAGCTTCCCCCGACAAAACATTCAGTACTTC. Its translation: CASSFPRQNIQYF.